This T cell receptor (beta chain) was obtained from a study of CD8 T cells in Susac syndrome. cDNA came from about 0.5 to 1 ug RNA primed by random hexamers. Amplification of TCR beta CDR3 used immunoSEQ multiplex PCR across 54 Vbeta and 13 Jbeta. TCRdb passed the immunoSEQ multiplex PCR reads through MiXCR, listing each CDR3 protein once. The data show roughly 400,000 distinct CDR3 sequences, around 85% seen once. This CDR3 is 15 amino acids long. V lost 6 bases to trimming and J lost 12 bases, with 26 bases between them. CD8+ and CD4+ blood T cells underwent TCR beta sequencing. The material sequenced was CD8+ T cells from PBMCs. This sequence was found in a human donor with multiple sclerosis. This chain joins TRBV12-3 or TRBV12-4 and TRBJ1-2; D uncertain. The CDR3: CASSENNILRLEHTF. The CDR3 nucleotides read TGTGCCAGCAGCGAAAACAACATTCTACGGCTAGAGCACACCTTC.